This entry lists 9 T cell receptor beta chains sequenced from one sample in a study of shared clonotypes between healthy human individuals. Clones were read by immunoSEQ multiplex PCR, and TCRdb kept only the in-frame ones, dropping some. Of roughly 530,000 clones in the sample, less than 96% were seen once. Sequenced sample: naive CD4+ T cells sorted from blood. Subset here: CD45RA+ positively selected. The source is a woman in her twenties or thirties in good health.

This clone was recorded only once. The rearrangement links TRBV5-5 to TRBJ2-5; tentatively, D is TRBD2 (6 bases). Germline V lookup: CDR1 SGHKS, CDR2 YYEKEE (reference sequence). Trimming left V 5 bases short and J 5 bases short, with 19 bases between. This CDR3 is 15 amino acids long. CDR3 DNA sequence: TGTGCCAGCAGTCTCTCCGGGAGCGGAGTTGAGACCCAGTACTTC. The encoded protein is CASSLSGSGVETQYF.

V usage is TRBV5-1 and J usage is TRBJ1-2; weak D call: TRBD1 (6 bases). The CDR3 contains 13 residues. CDR1 is SGHRS and CDR2 is YFSETQ in the germline V gene. V lost 2 bases to trimming and J lost 3 bases, with 8 bases between them. The CDR3 region is CASSLNRDYGYTF. The CDR3 nucleotides are TGCGCCAGCAGCTTAAACAGGGACTATGGCTACACCTTC. The whole variable domain, filled in from reference TRBV5-1 and TRBJ1-2, reads KAGVTQTPRYLIKTRGQQVTLSCSPISGHRSVSWYQQTPGQGLQFLFEYFSETQRNKGNFPGRFSGRQFSNSRSEMNVSTLELGDSALYLCASSLNRDYGYTFGSGTRLTVV.

The chain links TRBV28 to TRBJ2-5; 7 positions match TRBD1. Judging by the DNA end, TRBJ2-7 fits better; the J call may be wrong. This CDR3 region has 16 residues. CDR1 is MDHEN and CDR2 is SYDVKM in the germline V gene. The CDR3 loop is CASSLISRDRSYEQYF. CDR3 sequence (DNA): TGTGCCAGCAGTCTAATATCCCGGGACAGAAGCTACGAGCAGTACTTC.

This rearrangement joins TRBV30 to TRBJ2-1, with a tentative D call TRBD2 (6 bases). V was cut by 2 bases and J by 8 bases, with 19 bases left in between. There are 15 residues in the CDR3. Germline V CDR1 and CDR2: GTSNPN, SVGIG (reference sequence). As DNA, the CDR3 is TGTGCCTGGAGTCCGGGCGCGAGGCGCGGGGATGAGCAGTTCTTC. As protein: CAWSPGARRGDEQFF.

The genes are TRBV19 and TRBJ2-2, with TRBD1 identical over 9 bases. CDR1 is LNHDA and CDR2 is SQIVND in the germline V gene (reference sequence). V lost 3 bases and J lost 7; bases outside the gene matches: 12. This CDR3 comprises 17 residues. CDR3 amino acids: CASSMVGQGLRVGELFF. Written as DNA, the CDR3 is TGTGCCAGTAGTATGGTGGGACAGGGACTTAGAGTCGGGGAGCTGTTTTTT.

Only a few counts were recorded for this clone. This chain connects TRBV30 to TRBJ1-1; the D gene is possibly TRBD1 (5 bases). CDR3 length: 11 amino acids. V was clipped by 7 bases and J by 5 bases, with 11 bases between them. The V gene's germline CDR1 is GTSNPN and CDR2 SVGIG (reference sequence). CDR3 sequence reads: CASRRGTEAFF. CDR3 in DNA: TGTGCCTCACGGCGGGGGACTGAAGCTTTCTTT.

This CDR3 is CASSPTGVNEKLFF. DNA of the CDR3: TGTGCCAGCTCACCCACAGGGGTTAATGAAAAACTGTTTTTT. The V gene is TRBV18, the J gene TRBJ1-4, with 7 nucleotides matching TRBD1. CDR3 size: 14 residues. The V segment lost 3 bases and the J segment 4 bases; nucleotides outside the gene matches: 2. Germline CDR1 and CDR2: KGHSH and LQKENI.

The chain uses TRBV2 and TRBJ2-3; D gene ambiguous. V dropped 8 bases and J dropped 0 bases, with 3 bases sitting between them. CDR1 SNHLY and CDR2 FYNNEI come from the germline V gene. The CDR3 runs 11 residues. CDR3 residues: CASASTDTQYF. CDR3 DNA sequence: TGTGCCAGCGCTAGCACAGATACGCAGTATTTT. The whole variable domain, remainder taken from reference TRBV2 and TRBJ2-3, is EPEVTQTPSHQVTQMGQEVILRCVPISNHLYFYWYRQILGQKVEFLVSFYNNEISEKSEIFDDQFSVERPDGSNFTLKIRSTKLEDSAMYFCASASTDTQYFGPGTRLTVL.

CDR3: CASLSRGSSYEQYF. In nucleotides, the CDR3 is TGTGCCAGCCTCTCACGGGGCTCCTCCTACGAGCAGTACTTC. This chain links TRBV2 with TRBJ2-7; D could derive from TRBD1 or TRBD2 (5 bases each). CDR3 length: 14 amino acids. V shed 8 bases and J shed 0 bases, with 14 bases lying between them. Germline V CDR1 and CDR2: SNHLY, FYNNEI.